The clone carrying this T cell receptor beta chain was seen a few times. These data are taken from a study of blood T cell repertoires in COVID-19. The overall study: Sites in the United States, Italy and Spain provided acute and convalescent COVID-19 samples. Sample material is recorded as cDNA or gDNA derived from T cells, B-cell-depleted T cells, or PBMCs.

Original data processing: Reference gene primer amplification gave nucleated cell count estimates. Generated by immunoSEQ multiplex PCR, the TCRdb table keeps only in-frame clones and is missing some. V and J calls and clone size are as listed in that table; D and trimming were resolved from the DNA. The sample carries about 160,000 clones, roughly 84% recorded once. V lost 4 bases and J lost 3, with 9 bases in between. The CDR3 spans 13 residues. CDR1 WNHNN and CDR2 SYGVQD come from the germline V gene (reference sequence). The source is a man between 65 and 80 years old with acute or convalescent COVID-19. The sample comprised peripheral blood. V gene TRBV10-1 combines with J gene TRBJ1-1; D remains ambiguous. The CDR3 is CASSGSGDTEAFF. The CDR3 DNA is TGCGCCAGCAGTGGATCGGGAGACACTGAAGCTTTCTTT.